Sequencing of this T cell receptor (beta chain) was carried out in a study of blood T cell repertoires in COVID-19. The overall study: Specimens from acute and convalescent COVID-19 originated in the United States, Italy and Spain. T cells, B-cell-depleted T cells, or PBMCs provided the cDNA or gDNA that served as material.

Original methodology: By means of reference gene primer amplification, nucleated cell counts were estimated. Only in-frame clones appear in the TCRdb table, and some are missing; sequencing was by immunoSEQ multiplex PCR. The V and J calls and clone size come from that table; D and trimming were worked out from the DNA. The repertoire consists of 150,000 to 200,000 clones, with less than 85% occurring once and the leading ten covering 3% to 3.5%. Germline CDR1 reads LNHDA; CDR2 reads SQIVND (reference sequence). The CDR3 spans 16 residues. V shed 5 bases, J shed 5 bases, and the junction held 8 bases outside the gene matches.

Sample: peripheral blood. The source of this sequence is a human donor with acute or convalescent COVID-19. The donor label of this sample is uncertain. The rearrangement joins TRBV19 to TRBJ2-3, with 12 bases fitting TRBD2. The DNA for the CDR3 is TGTGCCAGTAGTGCCCTTCTAGCGGGGGGGAAAGATACGCAGTATTTT. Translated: CASSALLAGGKDTQYF. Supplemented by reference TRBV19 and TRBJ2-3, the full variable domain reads DGGITQSPKYLFRKEGQNVTLSCEQNLNHDAMYWYRQDPGQGLRLIYYSQIVNDFQKGDIAEGYSVSREKKESFPLTVTSAQKNPTAFYLCASSALLAGGKDTQYFGPGTRLTVL.